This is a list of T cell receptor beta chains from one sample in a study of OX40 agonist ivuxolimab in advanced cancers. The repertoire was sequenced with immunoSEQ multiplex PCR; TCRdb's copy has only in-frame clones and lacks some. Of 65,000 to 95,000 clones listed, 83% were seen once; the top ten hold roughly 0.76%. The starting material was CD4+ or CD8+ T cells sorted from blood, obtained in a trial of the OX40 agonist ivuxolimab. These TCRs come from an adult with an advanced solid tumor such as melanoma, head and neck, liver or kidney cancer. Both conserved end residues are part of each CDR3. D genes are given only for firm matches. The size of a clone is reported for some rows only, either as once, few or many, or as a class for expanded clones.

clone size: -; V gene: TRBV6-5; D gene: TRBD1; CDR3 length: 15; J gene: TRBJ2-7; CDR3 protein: CASSLTGASTYEQYF; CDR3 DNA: TGTGCCAGCAGTTTGACAGGGGCCAGCACCTACGAGCAGTACTTC
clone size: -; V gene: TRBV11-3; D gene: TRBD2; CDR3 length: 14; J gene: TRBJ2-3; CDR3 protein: CASSVPGGLNTQYF; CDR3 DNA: TGTGCCAGTTCTGTCCCGGGAGGGCTAAATACGCAGTATTTT
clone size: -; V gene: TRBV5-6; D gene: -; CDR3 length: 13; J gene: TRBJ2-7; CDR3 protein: CASSGEGAYEQYF; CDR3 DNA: TGTGCCAGCAGCGGGGAGGGGGCCTACGAGCAGTACTTC
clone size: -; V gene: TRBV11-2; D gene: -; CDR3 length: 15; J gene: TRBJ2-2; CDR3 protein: CASSYPRTVTGELFF; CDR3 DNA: TGTGCCAGCAGCTACCCTCGGACAGTAACCGGGGAGCTGTTTTTT
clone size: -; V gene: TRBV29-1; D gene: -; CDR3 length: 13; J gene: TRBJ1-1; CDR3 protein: CSFRTVIDTEAFF; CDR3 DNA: TGCAGCTTTAGGACAGTAATTGACACTGAAGCTTTCTTT
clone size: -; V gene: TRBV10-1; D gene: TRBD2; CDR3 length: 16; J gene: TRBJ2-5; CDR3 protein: CASSSGLAGVGETQYF; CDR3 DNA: TGCGCCAGCAGTTCCGGACTAGCGGGAGTAGGAGAGACCCAGTACTTC
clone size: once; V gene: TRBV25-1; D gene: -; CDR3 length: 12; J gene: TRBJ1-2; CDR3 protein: CASSYGGGGYTF; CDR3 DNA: TGTGCCAGCAGTTACGGGGGGGGTGGCTACACCTTC
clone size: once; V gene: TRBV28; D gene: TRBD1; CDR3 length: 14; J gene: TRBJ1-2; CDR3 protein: CASSQGQGAYGYTF; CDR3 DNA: TGTGCCAGCAGTCAAGGACAGGGGGCTTATGGCTACACCTTC
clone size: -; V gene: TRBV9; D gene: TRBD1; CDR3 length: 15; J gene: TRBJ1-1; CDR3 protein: CASSYNTGGGTEAFF; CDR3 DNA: TGTGCCAGCAGCTACAATACAGGGGGGGGCACTGAAGCTTTCTTT
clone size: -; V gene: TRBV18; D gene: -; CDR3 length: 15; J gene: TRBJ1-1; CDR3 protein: CASSPSSGAHTEAFF; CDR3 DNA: TGTGCCAGCTCACCAAGCTCGGGAGCCCACACTGAAGCTTTCTTT
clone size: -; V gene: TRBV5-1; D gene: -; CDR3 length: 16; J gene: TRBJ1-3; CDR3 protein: CASSFRGEDSGNTIYF; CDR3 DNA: TGCGCCAGCAGCTTCAGGGGCGAAGACTCTGGAAACACCATATATTTT
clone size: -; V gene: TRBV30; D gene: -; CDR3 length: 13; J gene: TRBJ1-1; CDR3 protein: CAWSVQRNTEAFF; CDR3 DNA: TGTGCCTGGAGTGTACAGAGGAACACTGAAGCTTTCTTT
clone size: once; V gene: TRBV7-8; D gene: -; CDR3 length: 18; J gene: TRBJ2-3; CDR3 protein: CASSLGSNSRTSTDTQYF; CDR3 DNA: TGTGCCAGCAGCTTAGGGTCTAATAGCAGAACTAGCACAGATACGCAGTATTTT
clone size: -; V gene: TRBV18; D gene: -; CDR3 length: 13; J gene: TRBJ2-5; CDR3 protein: CASSPPTRETQYF; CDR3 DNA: TGTGCCAGCTCACCACCGACCCGCGAGACCCAGTACTTC
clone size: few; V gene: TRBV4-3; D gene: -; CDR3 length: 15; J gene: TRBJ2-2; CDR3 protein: CASSRGFPNTGELFF; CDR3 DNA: TGCGCCAGCAGTAGGGGATTCCCGAACACCGGGGAGCTGTTTTTT
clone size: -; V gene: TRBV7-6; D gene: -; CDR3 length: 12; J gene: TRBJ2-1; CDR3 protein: CACQGLGNEQFF; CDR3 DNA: TGTGCCTGCCAGGGGCTGGGTAATGAGCAGTTCTTC
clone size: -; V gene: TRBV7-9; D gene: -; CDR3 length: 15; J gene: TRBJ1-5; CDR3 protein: CASSLDSGVGQPQHF; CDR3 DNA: TGTGCCAGCAGCTTAGATTCAGGGGTGGGTCAGCCCCAGCATTTT
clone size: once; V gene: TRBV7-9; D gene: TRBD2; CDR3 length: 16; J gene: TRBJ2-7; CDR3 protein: CASSLWTSGSSYEQYF; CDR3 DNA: TGTGCCAGCAGCTTATGGACTAGCGGGTCTTCCTACGAGCAGTACTTC
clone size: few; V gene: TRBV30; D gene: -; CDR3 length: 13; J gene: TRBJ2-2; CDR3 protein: CAWRADLTGELFF; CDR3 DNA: TGTGCCTGGAGGGCAGACCTCACCGGGGAGCTGTTTTTT
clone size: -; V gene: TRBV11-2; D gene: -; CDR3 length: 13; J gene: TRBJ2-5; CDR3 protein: CASSPPDRETQYF; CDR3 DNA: TGTGCCAGCAGCCCTCCGGATAGGGAGACCCAGTACTTC